Listed here is a single T cell receptor (beta chain). Its specificity is unknown. The sample has other DNA sequences that encode this CDR3 too. This sample stems from a study of shared clonotypes between healthy human individuals. The study, taken as a whole, reports: Sharing across four donors was highest in naive CD4 (roughly 5%) and lowest in memory CD8 (roughly 0.4%).

This CDR3 spans 14 amino acids. V lost 4 bases to trimming and J lost 0 bases, with 6 bases between them. CDR1 and CDR2 (germline): SNHLY, FYNNEI. Across several immunoSEQ plates, the genomic DNA of each subset was split evenly. The repertoire was sequenced with immunoSEQ multiplex PCR; TCRdb's copy has only in-frame clones and lacks some. The sample includes some 2 million clones, just under 95% of them seen just once. CD8 cells classed as naive were CD45RO-negative and positively selected for CCR7, excluding terminally differentiated effector memory CD45RA+ cells. Donation came from healthy HIV-negative adults that had no recent acute infections or vaccinations.

Sequencing was carried out using naive CD8+ T cells sorted from blood. The rearrangement links TRBV2 to TRBJ2-2; D is unclear. The clonotype comes from a man aged 18 to 29 in good health. CDR3 residues: CASSGNTNTGELFF. The CDR3 bases are TGTGCCAGCAGTGGCAATACGAACACCGGGGAGCTGTTTTTT.